The sequence of this TCR beta chain was determined in a study of cytomegalovirus exposure and HLA in healthy donors. Primers for the PCR totalled 60 Vbeta and 13 Jbeta. Repertoires were generated with immunoSEQ multiplex PCR, while TCRdb's copy carries only in-frame clones and drops some. The data hold 140,000 or so clones, with 80% to 85% observed a single time. CDR3 length equals 14 residues. The germline V gene encodes CDR1 SGHVS and CDR2 FQNEAQ. Germline trimming cut 4 bases from V and 5 bases from J; bases unmatched to any gene: 7. The V call is TRBV7-8, the J call TRBJ2-5; 7 bases match TRBD2. The TCR was taken from a male donor in good health and CMV-seronegative. Input material: PBMCs. CDR3 nucleotide sequence: TGTGCCAGCAGCTACAAGCGGGGCGGGGAGACCCAGTACTTC. It encodes CASSYKRGGETQYF.